This TCR beta chain was retrieved from a study of OX40 agonist ivuxolimab in advanced cancers. Method: immunoSEQ multiplex PCR; TCRdb's copy keeps in-frame clones and lacks some. The sample consists of about 60,000 clones, about nine tenths of them appearing once. Trimming cost V 10 bases and J 4 bases, with 13 bases left between them. Germline V gene sequence: CDR1 ENHRY, CDR2 SYGVKD. CDR3 length equals 12 residues. The chain recombines TRBV10-3 with TRBJ1-2; a weak D match, TRBD1 (5 bases). Sequences were derived from CD4+ or CD8+ T cells sorted from blood, sampled in a trial of the OX40 agonist ivuxolimab. The TCR was taken from an adult with an advanced solid tumor such as melanoma, head and neck, liver or kidney cancer. Here the CDR3 reads CANFRDPYGYTF. CDR3 bases: TGTGCCAACTTCCGGGACCCCTATGGCTACACCTTC.